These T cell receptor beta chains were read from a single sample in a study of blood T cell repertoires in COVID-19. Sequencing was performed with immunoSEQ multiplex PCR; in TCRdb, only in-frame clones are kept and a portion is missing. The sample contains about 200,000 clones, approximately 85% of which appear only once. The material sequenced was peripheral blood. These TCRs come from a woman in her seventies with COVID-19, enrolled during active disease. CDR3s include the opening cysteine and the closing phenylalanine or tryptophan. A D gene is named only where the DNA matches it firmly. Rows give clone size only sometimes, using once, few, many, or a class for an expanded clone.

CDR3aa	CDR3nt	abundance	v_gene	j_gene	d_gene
CASSLSPGTAEYYGYTF	TGTGCCAGCAGTTTATCGCCCGGGACAGCCGAATACTATGGCTACACCTTC	few	TRBV27	TRBJ1-2	TRBD1
CASSSRVTEAFF	TGTGCCAGCAGCTCCAGGGTCACTGAAGCTTTCTTT	NA	TRBV11-3	TRBJ1-1	NA
CSARTGWNTEAFF	TGCAGCGCAAGGACAGGGTGGAACACTGAAGCTTTCTTT	NA	TRBV29-1	TRBJ1-1	TRBD1
CASSTGTGEGELFF	TGTGCCAGTAGTACTGGGACAGGGGAAGGGGAGCTGTTTTTT	NA	TRBV19	TRBJ2-2	TRBD1
CASSLRGAPGINTIYF	TGTGCCAGCAGCTTACGGGGGGCCCCGGGGATCAACACCATATATTTT	NA	TRBV11-3	TRBJ1-3	NA
CASTSPGQGFTGYTF	TGTGCCAGTACCTCCCCAGGACAGGGGTTTACTGGCTACACCTTC	NA	TRBV19	TRBJ1-2	TRBD1
CASSADRGLAEAFF	TGTGCCAGTAGTGCGGACAGGGGGCTCGCTGAAGCTTTCTTT	NA	TRBV19	TRBJ1-1	TRBD1
CASSIESGTGGYGYTF	TGTGCCAGCAGCATAGAGTCAGGGACAGGAGGCTATGGCTACACCTTC	NA	TRBV5-4	TRBJ1-2	TRBD1
CAWNRQGGSSTEAFF	TGTGCCTGGAACCGGCAGGGGGGCTCCTCCACTGAAGCTTTCTTT	NA	TRBV30	TRBJ1-1	TRBD1
CASSGDKTPQHF	TGTGCCAGCAGTGGCGATAAAACGCCCCAGCATTTT	once	TRBV25-1	TRBJ1-5	NA
CSASRRNNQPQHF	TGCAGTGCTAGTAGGAGGAACAATCAGCCCCAGCATTTT	NA	TRBV20-1	TRBJ1-5	NA
CASRLLAASYNEQFF	TGCGCCAGCAGGCTCCTAGCGGCCTCCTACAATGAGCAGTTCTTC	NA	TRBV5-1	TRBJ2-1	TRBD2
CASSPPASGGVNTQYF	TGTGCCAGCTCACCACCGGCTAGCGGGGGGGTAAATACGCAGTATTTT	NA	TRBV18	TRBJ2-3	TRBD2
CASSVRPTGGTEAFF	TGTGCCAGCAGCGTAAGACCTACAGGGGGAACTGAAGCTTTCTTT	few	TRBV9	TRBJ1-1	TRBD1
CASSLDRGESPLHF	TGCGCCAGCAGCCTTGACAGGGGCGAATCACCCCTCCACTTT	NA	TRBV4-1	TRBJ1-6	TRBD1
CASTAGPYEQYF	TGTGCCAGCACCGCGGGACCCTACGAGCAGTACTTC	NA	TRBV6-5	TRBJ2-7	NA
CAWSAGDNQPQHF	TGTGCCTGGAGTGCAGGGGACAATCAGCCCCAGCATTTT	NA	TRBV30	TRBJ1-5	NA
CAISESRGAGAGYTF	TGTGCCATCAGTGAGTCGAGAGGAGCAGGGGCTGGCTACACCTTC	NA	TRBV10-3	TRBJ1-2	NA
CASSLASGTEAFF	TGTGCCAGCAGCTTGGCGAGCGGCACTGAAGCTTTCTTT	NA	TRBV5-4	TRBJ1-1	NA
CASSSVGAGINSPLHF	TGTGCCAGCAGCTCCGTTGGGGCTGGTATTAATTCACCCCTCCACTTT	once	TRBV7-9	TRBJ1-6	NA
CASSLVYRRDTGELFF	TGTGCCAGCAGCTTGGTTTATCGGCGGGACACCGGGGAGCTGTTTTTT	NA	TRBV11-2	TRBJ2-2	NA
CASSEQGRGYTF	TGTGCCAGCAGTGAGCAGGGAAGGGGCTACACCTTC	NA	TRBV6-2/TRBV6-3	TRBJ1-2	NA
CASRAGQNTEAFF	TGTGCCAGCAGGGCCGGACAGAACACTGAAGCTTTCTTT	NA	TRBV6-4	TRBJ1-1	NA
CASSSDKVYGYTF	TGTGCCAGCAGCTCGGACAAGGTCTATGGCTACACCTTC	NA	TRBV27	TRBJ1-2	NA
CASIRDTSSYEQYF	TGTGCCAGCATCCGGGACACCTCCTCCTACGAGCAGTACTTC	NA	TRBV18	TRBJ2-7	NA
CASSSWTPPETQYF	TGTGCCAGCAGTTCGTGGACTCCGCCTGAGACCCAGTACTTC	NA	TRBV6-2/TRBV6-3	TRBJ2-5	NA
CASSQDLPGENEKLFF	TGTGCCAGCAGCCAAGATCTGCCAGGGGAGAATGAAAAACTGTTTTTT	NA	TRBV3-1/TRBV3-2	TRBJ1-4	NA
CSVTPGSGYTF	TGCAGCGTCACCCCGGGTTCAGGCTACACCTTC	NA	TRBV29-1	TRBJ1-2	NA
CASSYGSYEQYF	TGTGCCAGCAGCTACGGGAGCTACGAGCAGTACTTC	NA	TRBV7-9	TRBJ2-7	NA
CASSAGTVNTEAFF	TGCGCCAGCAGCGCCGGGACAGTGAACACTGAAGCTTTCTTT	once	TRBV5-1	TRBJ1-1	TRBD1
CASSQDRDFTSYEQYF	TGCGCCAGCAGCCAAGACCGGGACTTCACTAGCTACGAGCAGTACTTC	NA	TRBV4-1	TRBJ2-7	NA
CASAQGGYGYTF	TGTGCCTCGGCACAGGGTGGCTATGGCTACACCTTC	NA	TRBV30	TRBJ1-2	NA
CASSPDRYTEAFF	TGTGCCAGCAGCCCGGACAGGTACACTGAAGCTTTCTTT	NA	TRBV7-6	TRBJ1-1	TRBD1
CSVARQGAGEQFF	TGCAGCGTTGCTCGCCAGGGGGCAGGTGAGCAGTTCTTC	NA	TRBV29-1	TRBJ2-1	TRBD1
CASSRDRVSYGYTF	TGTGCCAGCAGCCGGGACAGGGTATCGTATGGCTACACCTTC	NA	TRBV11-1	TRBJ1-2	TRBD1
CASSEPPQPQHF	TGTGCCAGCAGTGAACCCCCGCAGCCCCAGCATTTT	NA	TRBV6-1	TRBJ1-5	NA
CASSPILSSETQYF	TGTGCCAGCTCACCAATTCTATCTTCGGAGACCCAGTACTTC	few	TRBV18	TRBJ2-5	NA
CASSRHRDPPNQPQHF	TGTGCCAGCAGTAGACACAGGGATCCGCCTAATCAGCCCCAGCATTTT	few	TRBV6-2/TRBV6-3	TRBJ1-5	NA
CASSSYPGQGVNTEAFF	TGTGCCAGTAGTTCTTATCCGGGACAGGGTGTGAACACTGAAGCTTTCTTT	NA	TRBV19	TRBJ1-1	TRBD1
CASSPSSVQETQYF	TGCGCCAGCAGCCCGTCTTCGGTTCAAGAGACCCAGTACTTC	NA	TRBV5-1	TRBJ2-5	NA
CASSQGPGVNEQFF	TGTGCCAGCAGCCAGGGCCCTGGGGTCAATGAGCAGTTCTTC	NA	TRBV7-3	TRBJ2-1	NA
CASSLVSNSNQPQHF	TGTGCCAGCAGCTTAGTGTCAAATAGCAATCAGCCCCAGCATTTT	NA	TRBV7-2	TRBJ1-5	NA
CASSLPGADLRGYTF	TGTGCCAGCAGCTTACCAGGGGCCGATTTACGTGGCTACACCTTC	NA	TRBV7-9	TRBJ1-2	NA
CASSYGPNSPLHF	TGTGCCAGCAGTTACGGTCCAAATTCACCCCTCCACTTT	NA	TRBV2	TRBJ1-6	NA
CSVKRDLRDEQFF	TGCAGCGTTAAACGGGATTTGCGCGATGAGCAGTTCTTC	NA	TRBV29-1	TRBJ2-1	NA